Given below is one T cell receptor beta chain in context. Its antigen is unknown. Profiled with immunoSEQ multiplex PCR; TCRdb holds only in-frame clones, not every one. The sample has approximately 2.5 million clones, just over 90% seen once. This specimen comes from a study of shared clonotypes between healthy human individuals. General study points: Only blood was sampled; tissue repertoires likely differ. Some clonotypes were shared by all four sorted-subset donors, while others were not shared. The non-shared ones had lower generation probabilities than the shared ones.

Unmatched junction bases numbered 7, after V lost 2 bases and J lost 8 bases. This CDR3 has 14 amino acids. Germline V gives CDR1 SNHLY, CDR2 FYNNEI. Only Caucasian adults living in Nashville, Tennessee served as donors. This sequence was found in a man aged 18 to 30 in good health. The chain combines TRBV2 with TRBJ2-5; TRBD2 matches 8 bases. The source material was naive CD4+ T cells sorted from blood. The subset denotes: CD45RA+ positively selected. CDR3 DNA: TGTGCCAGCAGTGAAAAGCGGGAGAAGATAACCCAGTACTTC. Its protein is CASSEKREKITQYF.